This T cell receptor (beta chain) was sequenced for a study of blood T cell repertoires in COVID-19. The V and J ends lost 6 bases and 2 bases respectively, with 16 bases between them. The CDR3 loop spans 15 amino acids. Germline values: CDR1 SEHNR, CDR2 FQNEAQ (reference sequence). Profiling relied on immunoSEQ multiplex PCR, and the TCRdb table lists in-frame clones only, not all of them. The sample lists a few hundred thousand clones, about 87% seen once, with 6.3% in the top ten. This chain links TRBV7-9 with TRBJ2-5; tentative D call: TRBD2 (6 bases). The sample comprised peripheral blood. The sequence was obtained from a woman in her 50s with COVID-19, enrolled during active disease. The CDR3 loop is CASSPKGGRQETQYF. CDR3 DNA sequence: TGTGCCAGCAGTCCTAAGGGAGGTAGGCAAGAGACCCAGTACTTC.